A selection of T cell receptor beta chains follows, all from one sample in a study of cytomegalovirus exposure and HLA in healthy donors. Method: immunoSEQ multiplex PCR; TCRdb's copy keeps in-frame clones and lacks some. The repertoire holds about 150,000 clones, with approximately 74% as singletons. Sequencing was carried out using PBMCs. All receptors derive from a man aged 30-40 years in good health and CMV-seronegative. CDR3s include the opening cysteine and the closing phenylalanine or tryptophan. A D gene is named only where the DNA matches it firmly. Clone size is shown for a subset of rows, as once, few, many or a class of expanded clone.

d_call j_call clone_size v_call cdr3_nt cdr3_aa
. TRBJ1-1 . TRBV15 TGTGCCACCAGCAGAATAGGGGGGGTTAACACTGAAGCTTTCTTT CATSRIGGVNTEAFF
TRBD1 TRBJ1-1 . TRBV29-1 TGCAGCGTAAAACAGGGGTTGGGCACTGAAGCTTTCTTT CSVKQGLGTEAFF
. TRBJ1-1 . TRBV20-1 TGCAGTGCACTCCGGAACACTGAAGCTTTCTTT CSALRNTEAFF
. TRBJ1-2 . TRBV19 TGTGCCAGTAGTCCCCGGGAACTTTCCTATGGCTACACCTTC CASSPRELSYGYTF
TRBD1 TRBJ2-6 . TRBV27 TGTGCCAGCAGTCCCCTTCCGGGACAGGGTCCTGGGGCCAACGTCCTGACTTTC CASSPLPGQGPGANVLTF
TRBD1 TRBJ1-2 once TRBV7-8 TGTGCCAGCAGCCCAGGGGGCGACTATGGCTACACCTTC CASSPGGDYGYTF
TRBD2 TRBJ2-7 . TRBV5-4 TGTGCCAGCAGCCCCGGGACTAGCGCTCTCTACGAGCAGTACTTC CASSPGTSALYEQYF
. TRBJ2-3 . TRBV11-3 TGTGCCAGCAGCTTAGGACTGTCAGATACGCAGTATTTT CASSLGLSDTQYF
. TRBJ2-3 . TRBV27 TGTGCCAGCAGTTCCGGGACATCCACCACAGATACGCAGTATTTT CASSSGTSTTDTQYF
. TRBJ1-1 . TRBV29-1 TGCAGCGCCCCAGGAGCTTTCTTT CSAPGAFF
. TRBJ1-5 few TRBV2 TGTGCCAGCAGTGAAGCGAAGAGGAGCAATCAGCCCCAGCATTTT CASSEAKRSNQPQHF
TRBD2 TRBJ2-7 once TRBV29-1 TGCAGCGTTGGGACTAGAACGTACGAGCAGTACTTC CSVGTRTYEQYF
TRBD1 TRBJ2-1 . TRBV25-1 TGTGCCACCCGGACAGGGGGGTCCTACAATGAGCAGTTCTTC CATRTGGSYNEQFF
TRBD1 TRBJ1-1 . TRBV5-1 TGCGCCAGCAGCCGCGGACAGGGGTACGGAAGCACTGAAGCTTTCTTT CASSRGQGYGSTEAFF
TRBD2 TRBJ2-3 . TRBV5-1 TGCGCCAGCAGCTTGGATAGCGGGGGCAACACAGATACGCAGTATTTT CASSLDSGGNTDTQYF
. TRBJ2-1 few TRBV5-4 TGTGCCAGCAGCTTGGAAGGGGGGCCGGGGGGTGAGCAGTTCTTC CASSLEGGPGGEQFF
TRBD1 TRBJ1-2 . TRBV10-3 TGTGCCATCAGTGCTGACAGGGGGTACTATGGCTACACCTTC CAISADRGYYGYTF
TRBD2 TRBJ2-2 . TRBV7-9 TGTTCCAGCAGCTCACCACTAGCGGGGGGATTCACCGGGGAGCTGTTTTTT CSSSSPLAGGFTGELFF
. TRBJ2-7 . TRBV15 TGTGCCACCAGCAGAGATAGATCTGAATCCTACGAGCAGTACTTC CATSRDRSESYEQYF
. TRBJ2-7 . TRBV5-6 TGTGCCAGCAGCGCTACTCAGGGTTCCGAGCAGTACTTC CASSATQGSEQYF
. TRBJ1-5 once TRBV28 TGTGCCAGCAGTCCCCGGGACACAGGCAATCAGCCCCAGCATTTT CASSPRDTGNQPQHF
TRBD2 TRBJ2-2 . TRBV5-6 TGTGCCAGCAGCTTGGGACTAGCGGTCGGGGAGCTGTTTTTT CASSLGLAVGELFF
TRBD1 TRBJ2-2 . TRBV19 TGTGCCAGTAGGGACAAGGGGGCGCCGAACACCGGGGAGCTGTTTTTT CASRDKGAPNTGELFF
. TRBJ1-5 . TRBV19 TGTGCCAGTAGTATAGATATTCAGCCCCAGCATTTT CASSIDIQPQHF
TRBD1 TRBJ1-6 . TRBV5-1 TGCGCCAGCAGCTTGGAACAGGGGCATAGCTCACCCCTCCACTTT CASSLEQGHSSPLHF
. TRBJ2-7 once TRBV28 TGTGCCAGCAGTTTATCTCAACAGCTACTCTCCTACGAGCAGTACTTC CASSLSQQLLSYEQYF
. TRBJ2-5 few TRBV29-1 TGCAGCGTTCCCGTAGGGGTACAAGAGACCCAGTACTTC CSVPVGVQETQYF
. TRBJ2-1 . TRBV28 TGTGCCAGCAGTTTACACTTCCTCTCCTACAATGAGCAGTTCTTC CASSLHFLSYNEQFF
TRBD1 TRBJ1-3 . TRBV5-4 TGTGCCAGCAGCCTACTGACAGGGGCGGATCGAAACACCATATATTTT CASSLLTGADRNTIYF
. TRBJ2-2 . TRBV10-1 TGCGCCAGCACGAACCACAGGGTGGTTGTCACCGGGGAGCTGTTTTTT CASTNHRVVVTGELFF
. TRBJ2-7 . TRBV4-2 TGTGCCAGCAGCCAAGGAGGCGGGTTGAGCTCCTACGAGCAGTACTTC CASSQGGGLSSYEQYF
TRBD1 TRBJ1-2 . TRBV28 TGTGCCAGCAGTTTGGCCCAGGGGGTAGACTATGGCTACACCTTC CASSLAQGVDYGYTF
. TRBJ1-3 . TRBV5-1 TGCGCCAGCAGCTTGAGCACCAACTCTGGAAACACCATATATTTT CASSLSTNSGNTIYF
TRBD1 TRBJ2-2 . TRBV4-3 TGCGCCAGCAGCCAGTACCCCGGGACAGAGACTACGAACACCGGGGAGCTGTTTTTT CASSQYPGTETTNTGELFF
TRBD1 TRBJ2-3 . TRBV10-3 TGTGCCATCAGTGAACGGGGACAGGGCAAGGGCACAGATACGCAGTATTTT CAISERGQGKGTDTQYF
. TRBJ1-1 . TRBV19 TGTGCCAGTAGTCAGACGGGGGACACTGAAGCTTTCTTT CASSQTGDTEAFF
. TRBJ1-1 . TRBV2 TGTGCCAGCAGCGGATGGGAGGCGAGTCAGGAAGCTTTCTTT CASSGWEASQEAFF
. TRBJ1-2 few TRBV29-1 TGCAGCGTTGCCAAGGGAACAGGTCGAAACTATGGCTACACCTTC CSVAKGTGRNYGYTF
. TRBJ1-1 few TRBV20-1 TGCAGTGCTAGAGAGGGGCCTGAAGCTTTCTTT CSAREGPEAFF
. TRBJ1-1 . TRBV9 TGTGCCAGCAGCGTAGGGGGCTCTCGTGCCACTGAAGCTTTCTTT CASSVGGSRATEAFF
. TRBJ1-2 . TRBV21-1 TGTGCCAGCAGCAAAGCAAAGGCAGGGGCAAGAGGCTACACCTTC CASSKAKAGARGYTF
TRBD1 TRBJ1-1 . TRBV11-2 TGTGCCAGCAGCTTAGGGACAGGGCAAACTGAAGCTTTCTTT CASSLGTGQTEAFF
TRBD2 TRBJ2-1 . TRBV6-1 TGTGCCAGCAGTGAAGCAAGGGGCGGGGGGGCCCACAATGAGCAGTTCTTC CASSEARGGGAHNEQFF
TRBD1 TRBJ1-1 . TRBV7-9 TGTGCCAGCAGCTCCCTCCTCGGACAGGGGGCCACTGAAGCTTTCTTT CASSSLLGQGATEAFF
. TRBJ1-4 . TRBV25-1 TGTGCCAGCAGCGACAGAACCTATGAAAAACTGTTTTTT CASSDRTYEKLFF
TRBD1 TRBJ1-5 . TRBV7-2 TGTGCCAGCAGCTTCCAGGGGGCGCGTCAGCCCCAGCATTTT CASSFQGARQPQHF
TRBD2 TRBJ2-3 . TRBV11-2 TGTGCCAGCAGCTCTATAGGGGACTACCCCACAGATACGCAGTATTTT CASSSIGDYPTDTQYF
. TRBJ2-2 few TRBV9 TGTGCCAGCAGCGTAGATCTGGGCACCACCGGGGAGCTGTTTTTT CASSVDLGTTGELFF
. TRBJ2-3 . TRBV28 TGCGCGACGGACAGATCCACAGATACGCAGTATTTT CATDRSTDTQYF
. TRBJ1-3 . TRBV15 TGTGCCACCAGCAGAGATCGAGAAAGCTCTGGAAACACCATATATTTT CATSRDRESSGNTIYF
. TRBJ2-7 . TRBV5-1 TGCGCCAGCAGCTCCGGGACTCTAACCTACGAGCAGTACTTC CASSSGTLTYEQYF
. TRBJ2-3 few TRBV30 TGTGCCTGGACACCAGGGGGGATAGGGACGCAGTATTTT CAWTPGGIGTQYF
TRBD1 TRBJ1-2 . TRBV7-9 TGTGCCAGCAGCTTAGCGGACAGGGCCAGGGATGGCTACACCTTC CASSLADRARDGYTF
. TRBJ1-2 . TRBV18 TGTGCCAGCTCACCATCTAGACAGGCCGGCCATGGCTACACCTTC CASSPSRQAGHGYTF
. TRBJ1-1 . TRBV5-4 TGTGCCAGCAGCTTGGTTGGGAGCCGGGGGACTGAAGCTTTCTTT CASSLVGSRGTEAFF